Below, one TCR beta chain is given with its context. The data are from a study of technical replicates of blood from a handful of donors. The J segment lost 7 bases and the V segment lost 2 bases, leaving 9 bases of the junction unmatched. CDR3 length: 15 residues. From germline, CDR1 is SGHTA and CDR2 FQGTGA. This table comes from immunoSEQ multiplex PCR, and its TCRdb copy is limited to in-frame clones, with some not included. The table shows 80,000 or so clones, with around 95% occurring only once. The rearrangement links TRBV7-3 to TRBJ2-7; 9 bases are shared with TRBD2. This TCR derives from a human donor in good health. Material for sequencing was T cells isolated from PBMCs. The CDR3 loop is CASSLLASGTGEQYF. CDR3 coding DNA: TGTGCCAGCAGCTTACTGGCTAGCGGGACTGGAGAGCAGTACTTC.